These T cell receptor beta chains were read from a single sample in a study of T cell repertoires in cytomegalovirus infection. TCRdb re-called the reads through MiXCR, storing one row per CDR3 protein. The table records about 830,000 distinct CDR3 sequences, approximately 30% of them present only once. These receptors' antigens are unknown. Specimen: cultured CD8+ T cells from PBMCs, collected from culture after CMV antigen stimulation. Receptors were obtained from a human donor in good health (CMV status not recorded). Some clones in this sample may be carry-over from other donors' samples. The CDR3 runs from the conserved cysteine through the conserved F or W. Fields, in order: J gene, D gene, V gene, clone size, CDR3 protein, CDR3 DNA. D genes are given only for firm matches. A row's size may be missing; if present it is once, few, many or a size class.

>TRBJ2-1|-|TRBV4-3|-
CASSQDGGQGYEQFF
TGCGCCAGCAGCCAAGATGGTGGCCAGGGATATGAGCAGTTCTTC
>TRBJ2-2|-|TRBV24-1|-
CATSDRGTHTGELFF
TGTGCCACCAGTGACCGAGGGACACACACCGGGGAGCTGTTTTTT
>TRBJ1-1|-|TRBV19|-
CASSHGQSGAFF
TGTGCCAGTAGTCACGGACAATCGGGAGCTTTCTTT
>TRBJ2-4|TRBD1|TRBV12-3/TRBV12-4|-
CANSSRQGAAKNIQYF
TGTGCCAACAGTTCTCGACAGGGGGCAGCCAAAAACATTCAGTACTTC
>TRBJ1-2|-|TRBV24-1|-
CATRDRGNYGYTF
TGTGCCACCAGGGACCGGGGGAACTATGGCTACACCTTC
>TRBJ2-7|-|TRBV12-3/TRBV12-4|-
CASSLVGVDYEQYF
TGTGCCAGCAGTTTGGTTGGGGTGGACTACGAGCAGTACTTC
>TRBJ1-1|-|TRBV7-4|-
CASTQGGGMNTEAFF
TGTGCCAGCACCCAGGGAGGGGGAATGAACACTGAAGCTTTCTTT
>TRBJ1-2|-|TRBV7-4|-
CASSSGRGAGYTF
TGTGCCAGCAGCTCCGGACGAGGGGCTGGCTACACCTTC
>TRBJ2-1|TRBD1|TRBV6-1|-
CASSPGQGAGYNEQFF
TGTGCCAGCAGTCCGGGACAGGGGGCCGGGTACAATGAGCAGTTCTTC
>TRBJ2-3|-|TRBV4-1|-
CASSSRIITDTQYF
TGCGCCAGCAGCTCAAGGATAATCACAGATACGCAGTATTTT
>TRBJ2-1|-|TRBV12-3/TRBV12-4|few
CASSPSALEGSSYNEQFF
TGTGCCAGCAGTCCCAGCGCCCTCGAAGGGAGCTCCTACAATGAGCAGTTCTTC
>TRBJ2-1|-|TRBV11-2|few
CASRKGWGSGTDGEFF
-
>TRBJ2-1|-|TRBV5-4|-
CASSDPGKIGDEQFF
TGTGCCAGCAGCGATCCCGGGAAAATAGGGGATGAGCAGTTCTTC
>TRBJ2-3|TRBD2|TRBV7-8|many
CASSFPSGGGTDTQYF
TGTGCCAGCAGCTTCCCTAGCGGGGGGGGTACAGATACGCAGTATTTT
>TRBJ2-2|-|TRBV10-3|-
CTISDDNTWLTGGTGELFF
TGTACCATCAGTGATGACAATACCTGGCTGACAGGAGGTACCGGGGAGCTGTTTTTT
>TRBJ2-1|TRBD1|TRBV7-9|once
CASRGQQLSSYNEQFF
TGTGCCAGCAGGGGACAGCAACTGAGCTCCTACAATGAGCAGTTCTTC
>TRBJ2-5|-|TRBV6-5|-
CASSYQDTQETQYF
TGTGCCAGCAGTTACCAGGACACCCAAGAGACCCAGTACTTC
>TRBJ1-1|-|TRBV5-4|-
CASSLRAGPDGTEAFF
TGTGCCAGCAGCTTAAGGGCAGGCCCAGACGGCACTGAAGCTTTCTTT
>TRBJ1-1|TRBD1|TRBV11-1|-
CASSLDRGRDTEAFF
TGTGCCAGCAGCTTAGACAGGGGCAGGGACACTGAAGCTTTCTTT
>TRBJ2-1|-|TRBV5-4|-
CASSLVVAGRDEQFF
TGTGCCAGCAGCTTGGTTGTCGCAGGGCGCGATGAGCAGTTCTTC
>TRBJ1-2|TRBD1|TRBV13|-
CASSSDRDNYGYTF
TGTGCCAGCAGCTCAGACAGGGACAACTATGGCTACACCTTC
>TRBJ2-3|TRBD1|TRBV5-6|few
CASSFFYRDSSDTQYF
TGTGCCAGCAGCTTCTTCTACCGGGACAGCTCAGATACGCAGTATTTT
>TRBJ2-3|TRBD2|TRBV7-9|few
CASADGSGGIDTQYF
TGTGCCAGCGCGGACGGTAGCGGGGGTATAGATACGCAGTATTTT
>TRBJ2-2|-|TRBV7-9|few
CASSLRLGADQTRTGELFF
TGTGCCAGCAGCTTACGATTGGGAGCGGACCAGACGCGGACCGGGGAGCTGTTTTTT
>TRBJ1-1|-|TRBV7-3|few
CASSWTAMNTEAFF
TGTGCCAGCAGCTGGACAGCTATGAACACTGAAGCTTTCTTT
>TRBJ2-1|TRBD2|TRBV19|-
CATSLGTSSYNEQFF
TGTGCCACCTCACTCGGGACTAGCTCATACAATGAGCAGTTCTTC
>TRBJ2-1|-|TRBV5-1|-
CASSLNWGREAYNEQFF
TGCGCCAGCAGCTTGAATTGGGGCAGGGAGGCTTACAATGAGCAGTTCTTC
>TRBJ2-7|TRBD1|TRBV7-2|-
CASSGDRGSEQYF
TGTGCCAGCAGCGGAGACAGGGGTTCCGAGCAGTACTTC
>TRBJ1-1|-|TRBV19|-
CASSTLTDKNTEAFF
TGTGCCAGTAGTACCCTGACGGACAAGAACACTGAAGCTTTCTTT
>TRBJ2-3|TRBD1|TRBV4-1|few
CASSQTGTGDLTDTQYF
TGCGCCAGCAGCCAAACCGGGACAGGGGACCTCACAGATACGCAGTATTTT
>TRBJ2-5|-|TRBV19|-
CASSNRFPAGMEETQYF
TGTGCCAGTAGTAACCGCTTCCCGGCCGGAATGGAAGAGACCCAGTACTTC